Following are 9 T cell receptor beta chains from one sample sequenced in a study of blood T cell repertoires in COVID-19. Profiled with immunoSEQ multiplex PCR; TCRdb holds only in-frame clones, not every one. Here the sample spans fewer than 400,000 clones, more than 90% being singletons. Specimen: PBMCs or T cells enriched from blood (not recorded which). Receptors were obtained from a woman in her twenties or thirties who had recovered from COVID-19.

J is TRBJ2-1 and V is TRBV5-1, with D maybe TRBD2 (5 bases). This CDR3 comprises 15 residues. Trimming removed 5 bases from V and 8 bases from J, with 20 bases in between. Germline CDR1 and CDR2: SGHRS and YFSETQ. The CDR3 coding sequence is TGCGCCAGCAGATTATGGGGAGTCTCCGGGGATGAGCAGTTCTTC. Translation gives CASRLWGVSGDEQFF.

This chain links TRBV7-3 with TRBJ2-6, with TRBD1 matching over 7 bases. V trimming: 2 bases; J trimming: 0 bases; junction bases outside the gene matches: 7. The CDR3 is 18 amino acids. Germline values: CDR1 SGHTA, CDR2 FQGTGA. The CDR3 is CASSLLPRGFSGANVLTF. CDR3 sequence (DNA): TGTGCCAGCAGCTTACTTCCCAGGGGGTTCTCTGGGGCCAACGTCCTGACTTTC.

V is TRBV14 and J is TRBJ2-1; 7 bases fit TRBD2. Germline lookup yields CDR1 SGHDN and CDR2 FVKESK. Trimming at V came to 1 base and at J to 5 bases, leaving 11 bases not matched to a gene. The CDR3 sequence is 17 residues long. Here the CDR3 DNA reads TGTGCCAGCAGCCAAGCATTGGGGCTAGCGGTTAACAATGAGCAGTTCTTC. It is translated as CASSQALGLAVNNEQFF.

The chain carries TRBV5-4 and TRBJ2-3; 7 nucleotides agree with TRBD2. Germline CDR1 and CDR2: SGHNT and YYREEE (reference sequence). V was pared by 3 bases and J by 2 bases, with 6 bases of the junction left unmatched. This CDR3 is 15 amino acids long. CDR3 sequence: CASSSASGSTDTQYF. CDR3 DNA: TGTGCCAGCAGCTCGGCTAGCGGATCCACAGATACGCAGTATTTT.

The chain couples TRBV19 to TRBJ1-5, with 12 bases matching TRBD1. The germline CDR1 and CDR2 sequences are LNHDA and SQIVND (reference sequence). Unmatched junction bases numbered 5, after V lost 5 bases and J lost 6 bases. CDR3 length: 15 residues. CDR3 bases: TGTGCCAGTAGTCGGGACAGGGGGCCTACTCAGCCCCAGCATTTT. Amino acids: CASSRDRGPTQPQHF.

CDR3 loop: CASSLAPYNEQFF. The CDR3 DNA follows: TGTGCCAGCAGCCTAGCGCCATACAATGAGCAGTTCTTC. This chain connects TRBV3-1 (or the pseudogene TRBV3-2) to TRBJ2-1, with D possibly being TRBD2 (5 bases). Trimming removed 4 bases from V and 4 bases from J, with 8 bases in between. The germline V gene has CDR1 LGHDT and CDR2 YNNKEL (reference sequence). The length of the CDR3 is 13 residues.

CDR3 sequence: CASIPHPTASALPGLHEQYF. The CDR3 DNA sequence: TGTGCCAGCATCCCACACCCTACCGCGAGCGCTCTGCCGGGGTTGCACGAGCAGTACTTC. The V gene is TRBV2, the J gene TRBJ2-7; a weak D match, TRBD2 (5 bases). CDR3 length: 20 residues. Germline lookup yields CDR1 SNHLY and CDR2 FYNNEI. Trimming shortened V by 7 bases and J by 5 bases, and 36 bases separated the two germline ends.

V is TRBV27 and J is TRBJ2-6; TRBD1 agrees at 12 bases. J was trimmed by 4 bases and V by 1 base; bases with no gene match: 5. CDR3 length: 18 residues. CDR1 is MNHEY and CDR2 is SMNVEV in the germline V gene (reference sequence). The CDR3 is CASSLLGQGASGANVLTF. The CDR3 coding sequence is TGTGCCAGCAGTTTATTGGGACAGGGGGCGTCGGGGGCCAACGTCCTGACTTTC.

The V gene is TRBV28, the J gene TRBJ1-3, with TRBD1 matching 8 bases. Germline V gives CDR1 MDHEN, CDR2 SYDVKM. The CDR3 consists of 13 residues. V gave up 8 bases and J gave up 4 bases; unmatched junction bases: 4. The CDR3 here is CASRGTGGNTIYF. The CDR3 DNA is TGTGCCAGCCGGGGGACAGGAGGAAACACCATATATTTT.